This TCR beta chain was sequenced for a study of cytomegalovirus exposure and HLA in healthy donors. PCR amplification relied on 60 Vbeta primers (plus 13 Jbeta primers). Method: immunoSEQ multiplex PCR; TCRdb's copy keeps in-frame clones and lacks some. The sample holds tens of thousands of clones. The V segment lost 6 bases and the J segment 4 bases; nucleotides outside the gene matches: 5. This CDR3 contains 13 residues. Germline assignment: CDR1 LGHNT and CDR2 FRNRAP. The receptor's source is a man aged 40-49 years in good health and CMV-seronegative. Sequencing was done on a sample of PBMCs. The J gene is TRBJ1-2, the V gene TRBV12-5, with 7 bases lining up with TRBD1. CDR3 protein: CASGTTGAYGYTF. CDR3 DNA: TGTGCTAGTGGCACTACAGGGGCCTATGGCTACACCTTC.